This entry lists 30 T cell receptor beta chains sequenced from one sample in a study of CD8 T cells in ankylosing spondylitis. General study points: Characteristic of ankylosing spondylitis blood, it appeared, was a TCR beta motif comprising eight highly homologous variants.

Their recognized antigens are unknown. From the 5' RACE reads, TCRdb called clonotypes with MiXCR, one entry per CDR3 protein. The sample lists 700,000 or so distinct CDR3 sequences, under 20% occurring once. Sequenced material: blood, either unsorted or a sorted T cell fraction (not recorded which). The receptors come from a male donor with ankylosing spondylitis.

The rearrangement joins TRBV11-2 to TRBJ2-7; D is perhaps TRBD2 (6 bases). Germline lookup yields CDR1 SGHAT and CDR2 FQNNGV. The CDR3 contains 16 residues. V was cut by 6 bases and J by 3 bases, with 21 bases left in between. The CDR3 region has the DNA TGTGCCAGCAGTTCGGTTCCGCGGGACCAGCACTACGAGCAGTACTTC. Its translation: CASSSVPRDQHYEQYF. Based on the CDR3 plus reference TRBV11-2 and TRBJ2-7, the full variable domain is EAGVAQSPRYKIIEKRQSVAFWCNPISGHATLYWYQQILGQGPKLLIQFQNNGVVDDSQLPKDRFSAERLKGVDSTLKIQPAKLEDSAVYLCASSSVPRDQHYEQYFGPGTRLTVT.

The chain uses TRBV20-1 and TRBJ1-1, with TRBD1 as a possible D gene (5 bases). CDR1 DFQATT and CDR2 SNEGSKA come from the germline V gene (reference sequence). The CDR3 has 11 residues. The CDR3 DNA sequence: TGCAGCACCCCCGACAGTAATGAAGCTTTCTTT. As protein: CSTPDSNEAFF.

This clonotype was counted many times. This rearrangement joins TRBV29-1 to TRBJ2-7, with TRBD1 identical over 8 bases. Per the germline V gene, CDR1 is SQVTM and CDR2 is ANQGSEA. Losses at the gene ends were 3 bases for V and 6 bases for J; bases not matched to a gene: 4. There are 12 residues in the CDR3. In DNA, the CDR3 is TGCAGCGTTGAGCAGGGGGCTGGCGAGCAGTACTTC. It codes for CSVEQGAGEQYF.

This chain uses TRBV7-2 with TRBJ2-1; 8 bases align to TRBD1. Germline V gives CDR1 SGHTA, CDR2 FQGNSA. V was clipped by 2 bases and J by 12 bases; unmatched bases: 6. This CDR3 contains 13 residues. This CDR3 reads CASSLSETGAQFF. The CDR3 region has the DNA TGTGCCAGCAGCTTATCGGAGACAGGGGCGCAGTTCTTC. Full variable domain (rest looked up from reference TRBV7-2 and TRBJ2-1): GAGVSQSPSNKVTEKGKDVELRCDPISGHTALYWYRQSLGQGLEFLIYFQGNSAPDKSGLPSDRFSAERTGGSVSTLTIQRTQQEDSAVYLCASSLSETGAQFFGPGTRLTVL.

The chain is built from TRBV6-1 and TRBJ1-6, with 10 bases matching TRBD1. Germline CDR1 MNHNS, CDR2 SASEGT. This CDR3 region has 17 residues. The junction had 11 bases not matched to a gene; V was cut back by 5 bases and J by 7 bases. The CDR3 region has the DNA TGTGCCAGCAGTACGGGGTTACCGGGACAGGGGAATTCACCCCTCCACTTT. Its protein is CASSTGLPGQGNSPLHF.

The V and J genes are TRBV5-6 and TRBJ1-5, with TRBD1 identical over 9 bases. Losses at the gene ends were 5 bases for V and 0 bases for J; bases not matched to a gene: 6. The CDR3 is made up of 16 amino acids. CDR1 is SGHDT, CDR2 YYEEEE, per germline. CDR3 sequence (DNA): TGTGCCAGCAGTAAGGACAGGGGCAATAGCAATCAGCCCCAGCATTTT. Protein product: CASSKDRGNSNQPQHF.

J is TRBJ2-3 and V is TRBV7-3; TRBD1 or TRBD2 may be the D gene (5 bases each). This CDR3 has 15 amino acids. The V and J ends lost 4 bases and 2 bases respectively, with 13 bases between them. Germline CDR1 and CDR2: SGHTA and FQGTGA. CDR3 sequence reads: CASSSVGTPTDTQYF. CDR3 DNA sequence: TGTGCCAGCAGCTCCGTCGGGACCCCCACAGATACGCAGTATTTT.

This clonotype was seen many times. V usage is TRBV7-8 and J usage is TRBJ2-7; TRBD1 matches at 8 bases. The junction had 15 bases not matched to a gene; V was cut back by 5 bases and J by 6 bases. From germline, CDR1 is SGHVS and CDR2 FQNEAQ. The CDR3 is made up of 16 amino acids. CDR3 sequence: CASSPPLRTGKSEQYF. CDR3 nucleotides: TGTGCCAGCAGCCCACCCCTCCGGACAGGGAAGAGCGAGCAGTACTTC.

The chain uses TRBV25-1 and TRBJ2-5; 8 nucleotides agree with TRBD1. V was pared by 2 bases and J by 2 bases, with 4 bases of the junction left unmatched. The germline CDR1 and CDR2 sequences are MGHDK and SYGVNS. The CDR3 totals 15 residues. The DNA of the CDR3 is TGTGCCAGCAGTGAAGACAGGGGTTGGCAAGAGACCCAGTACTTC. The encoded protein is CASSEDRGWQETQYF.

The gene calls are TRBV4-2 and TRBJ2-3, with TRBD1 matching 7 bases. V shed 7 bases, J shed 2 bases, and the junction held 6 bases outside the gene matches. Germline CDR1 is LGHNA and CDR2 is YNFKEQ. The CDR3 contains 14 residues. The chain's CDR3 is CASKTGQLTDTQYF. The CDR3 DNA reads TGTGCCAGCAAAACGGGACAGCTCACAGATACGCAGTATTTT.

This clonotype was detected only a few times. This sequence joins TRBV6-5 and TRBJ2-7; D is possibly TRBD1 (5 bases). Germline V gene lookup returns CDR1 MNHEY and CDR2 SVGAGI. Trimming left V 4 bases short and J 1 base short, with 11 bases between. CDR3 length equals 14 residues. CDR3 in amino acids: CASSSKTASYEQYF. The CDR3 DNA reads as TGTGCCAGCAGTTCCAAGACAGCGTCCTACGAGCAGTACTTC.

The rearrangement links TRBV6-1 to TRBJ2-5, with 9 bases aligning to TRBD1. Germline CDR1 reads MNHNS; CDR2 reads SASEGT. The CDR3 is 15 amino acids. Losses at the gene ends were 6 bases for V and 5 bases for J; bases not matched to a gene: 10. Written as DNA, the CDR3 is TGTGCCAGCAGCATCGGGACAGGGATGTCGGAGACCCAGTACTTC. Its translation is CASSIGTGMSETQYF.

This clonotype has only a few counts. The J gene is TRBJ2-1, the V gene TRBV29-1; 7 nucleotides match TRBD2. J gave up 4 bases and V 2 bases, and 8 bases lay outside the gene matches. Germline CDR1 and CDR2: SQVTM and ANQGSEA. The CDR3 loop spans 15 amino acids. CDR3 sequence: CSVELAEGPYNEQFF. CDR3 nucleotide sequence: TGCAGCGTTGAACTAGCGGAGGGCCCATACAATGAGCAGTTCTTC.

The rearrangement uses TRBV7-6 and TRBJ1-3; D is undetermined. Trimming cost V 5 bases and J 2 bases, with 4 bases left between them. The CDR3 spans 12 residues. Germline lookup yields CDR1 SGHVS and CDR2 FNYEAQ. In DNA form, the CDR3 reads TGTGCCAGCAGCCCCCCTGGAAACACCATATATTTT. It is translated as CASSPPGNTIYF.

This CDR3 reads CASSTGPGKQYF. CDR3 DNA: TGTGCCAGCTCAACCGGGCCGGGCAAGCAGTACTTC. This sequence joins TRBV18 and TRBJ2-7; D is unclear. Germline V gene sequence: CDR1 KGHSH, CDR2 LQKENI. The CDR3 is 12 residues long. With 5 bases removed from V and 8 bases from J, the gap between germline ends came to 13 bases.

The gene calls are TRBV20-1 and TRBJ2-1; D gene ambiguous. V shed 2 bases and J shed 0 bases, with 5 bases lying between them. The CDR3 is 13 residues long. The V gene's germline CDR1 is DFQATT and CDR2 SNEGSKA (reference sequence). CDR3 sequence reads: CSARYSSYNEQFF. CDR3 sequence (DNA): TGCAGTGCTAGATATAGCTCCTACAATGAGCAGTTCTTC.

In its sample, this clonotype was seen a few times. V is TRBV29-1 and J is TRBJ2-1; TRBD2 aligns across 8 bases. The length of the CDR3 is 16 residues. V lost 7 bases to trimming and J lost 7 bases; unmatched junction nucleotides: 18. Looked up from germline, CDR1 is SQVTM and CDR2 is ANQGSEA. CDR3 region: CSAGGKGLNWGNEQFF. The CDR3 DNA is TGCAGCGCGGGGGGGAAGGGTCTAAACTGGGGGAATGAGCAGTTCTTC.

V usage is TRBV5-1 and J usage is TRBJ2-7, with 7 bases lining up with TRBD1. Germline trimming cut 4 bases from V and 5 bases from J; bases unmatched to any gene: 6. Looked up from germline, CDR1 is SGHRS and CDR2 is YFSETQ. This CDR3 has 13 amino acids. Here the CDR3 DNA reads TGCGCCAGCAGCCCCCTGACAGGGAACGAGCAGTACTTC. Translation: CASSPLTGNEQYF.

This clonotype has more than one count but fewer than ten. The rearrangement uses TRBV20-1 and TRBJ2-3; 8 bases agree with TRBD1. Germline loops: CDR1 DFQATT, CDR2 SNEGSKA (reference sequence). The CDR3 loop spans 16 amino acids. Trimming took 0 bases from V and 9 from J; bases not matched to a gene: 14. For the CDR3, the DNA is TGCAGTGCTAGAGATCTCCAGGGGGCAGGCCTAACGACGCAGTATTTT. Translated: CSARDLQGAGLTTQYF.

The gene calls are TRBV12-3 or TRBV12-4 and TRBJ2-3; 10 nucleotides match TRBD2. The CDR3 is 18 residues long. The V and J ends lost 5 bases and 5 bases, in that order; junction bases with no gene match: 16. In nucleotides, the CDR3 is TGTGCCAGCAGTCCCCCCCGGGGGGTAGCGGGAGGTGAAGATACGCAGTATTTT. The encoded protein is CASSPPRGVAGGEDTQYF.

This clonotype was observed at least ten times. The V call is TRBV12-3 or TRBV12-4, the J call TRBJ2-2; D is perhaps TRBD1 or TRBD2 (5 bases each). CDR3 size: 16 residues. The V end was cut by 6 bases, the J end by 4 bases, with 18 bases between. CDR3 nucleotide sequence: TGTGCCAGCAGCCCTTTGTTATTGGGGGTCACCGGGGAGCTGTTTTTT. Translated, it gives CASSPLLLGVTGELFF.

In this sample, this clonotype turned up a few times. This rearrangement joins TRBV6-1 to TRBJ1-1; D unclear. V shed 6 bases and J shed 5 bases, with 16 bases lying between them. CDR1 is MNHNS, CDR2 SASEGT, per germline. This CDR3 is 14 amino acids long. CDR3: CASSQVVDGTEAFF. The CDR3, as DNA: TGTGCCAGCAGCCAGGTCGTTGATGGGACTGAAGCTTTCTTT.

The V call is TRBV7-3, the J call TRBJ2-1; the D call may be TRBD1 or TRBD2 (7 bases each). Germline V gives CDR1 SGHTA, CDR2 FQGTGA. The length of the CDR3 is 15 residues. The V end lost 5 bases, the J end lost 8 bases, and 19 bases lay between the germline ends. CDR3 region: CASSPRKGGGYEQFF. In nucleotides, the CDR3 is TGTGCCAGCAGCCCTCGTAAGGGAGGGGGCTATGAGCAGTTCTTC.

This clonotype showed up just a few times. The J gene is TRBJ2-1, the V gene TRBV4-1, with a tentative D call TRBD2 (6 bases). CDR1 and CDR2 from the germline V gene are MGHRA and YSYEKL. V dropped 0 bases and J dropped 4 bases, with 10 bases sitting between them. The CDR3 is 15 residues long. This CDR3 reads CASSQDTAGYNEQFF. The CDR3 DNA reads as TGCGCCAGCAGCCAAGATACCGCGGGGTACAATGAGCAGTTCTTC.

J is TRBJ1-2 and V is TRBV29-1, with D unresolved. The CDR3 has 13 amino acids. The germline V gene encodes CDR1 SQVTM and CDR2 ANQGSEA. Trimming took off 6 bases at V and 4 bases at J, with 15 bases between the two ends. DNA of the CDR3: TGCAGCGTGCCCCCCCCCAGACTCTATGGCTACACCTTC. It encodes CSVPPPRLYGYTF.

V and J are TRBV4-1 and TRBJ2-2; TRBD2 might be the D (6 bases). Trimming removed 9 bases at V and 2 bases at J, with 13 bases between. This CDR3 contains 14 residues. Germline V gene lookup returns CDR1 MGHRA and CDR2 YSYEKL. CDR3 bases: TGCGCCAGGCTGGGGGGTGCCAACACCGGGGAGCTGTTTTTT. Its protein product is CARLGGANTGELFF.

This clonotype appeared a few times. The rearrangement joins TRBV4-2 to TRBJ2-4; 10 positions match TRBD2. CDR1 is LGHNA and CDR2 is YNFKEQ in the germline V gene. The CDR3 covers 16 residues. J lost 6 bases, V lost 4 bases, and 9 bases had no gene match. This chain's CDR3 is CASSPRTSGGRNIQYF. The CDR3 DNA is TGTGCCAGCAGCCCCAGGACTAGCGGAGGGAGAAACATTCAGTACTTC.

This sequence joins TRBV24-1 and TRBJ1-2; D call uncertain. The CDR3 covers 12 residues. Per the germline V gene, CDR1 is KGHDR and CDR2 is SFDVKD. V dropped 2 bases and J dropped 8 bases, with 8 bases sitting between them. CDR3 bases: TGTGCCACCAGTGATTCCCTTGGGGGCTACACCTTC. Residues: CATSDSLGGYTF.

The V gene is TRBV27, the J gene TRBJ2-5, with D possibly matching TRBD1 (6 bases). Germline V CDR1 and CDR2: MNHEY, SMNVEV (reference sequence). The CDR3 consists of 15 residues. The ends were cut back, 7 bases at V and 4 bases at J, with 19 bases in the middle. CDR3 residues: CASIPGTPPGETQYF. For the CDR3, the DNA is TGTGCCAGCATTCCCGGGACACCGCCGGGAGAGACCCAGTACTTC.

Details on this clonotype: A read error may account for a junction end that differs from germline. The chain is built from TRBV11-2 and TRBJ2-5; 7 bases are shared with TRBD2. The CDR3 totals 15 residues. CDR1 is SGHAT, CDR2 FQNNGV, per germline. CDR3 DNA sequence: TGTGGCAGCAGCTCCGGGACTAACTTCCAAGAGACCCAGTACTTC. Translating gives CGSSSGTNFQETQYF.